This T cell receptor (beta chain) was sequenced during a study of blood T cell repertoires in COVID-19. Germline CDR1 reads LGHNA; CDR2 reads YSLEER. V gave up 0 bases and J gave up 6 bases; unmatched junction bases: 7. The CDR3 consists of 15 residues. TCRdb keeps only in-frame clones here, not all; method: immunoSEQ multiplex PCR. The sample holds 400,000 to 550,000 clones, 70% to 90% seen once. The sample consisted of PBMCs or T cells enriched from blood (not recorded which). This chain joins TRBV4-3 and TRBJ1-1, with 7 bases that match TRBD1. The sequence derives from a young woman with acute COVID-19. CDR3 nucleotides: TGCGCCAGCAGCCAAGATCAAGGGGGCTCGGCTGAAGCTTTCTTT. The encoded protein is CASSQDQGGSAEAFF.